The entry below describes one T cell receptor beta chain. The antigen is undetermined. TCRdb's table, derived via immunoSEQ multiplex PCR, lists solely in-frame clones and lacks some. The data contain roughly 100,000 clones, around 90% of them singletons. The source of the sample is a study of cytomegalovirus exposure and HLA in healthy donors. The study, taken as a whole, reports: Many donors carried some public TCRs, although rarity characterized most TCR sequences. The study designated some 180 TCR beta chains cytomegalovirus-associated.

Between the trimmed V and J ends, which lost 3 bases and 5 bases, there was a span of 14 bases. The CDR3 covers 15 residues. Germline-derived CDR1 and CDR2 are MNHEY and SMNVEV (reference sequence). The genes are TRBV27 and TRBJ1-5; D is undetermined. The receptor was isolated from a woman aged 18-29 years in good health and CMV-seropositive. Input material: PBMCs. The CDR3 DNA reads TGTGCCAGCAGTTTCCGCGGGCGTGTGGATCAGCCCCAGCATTTT. Its protein product is CASSFRGRVDQPQHF.